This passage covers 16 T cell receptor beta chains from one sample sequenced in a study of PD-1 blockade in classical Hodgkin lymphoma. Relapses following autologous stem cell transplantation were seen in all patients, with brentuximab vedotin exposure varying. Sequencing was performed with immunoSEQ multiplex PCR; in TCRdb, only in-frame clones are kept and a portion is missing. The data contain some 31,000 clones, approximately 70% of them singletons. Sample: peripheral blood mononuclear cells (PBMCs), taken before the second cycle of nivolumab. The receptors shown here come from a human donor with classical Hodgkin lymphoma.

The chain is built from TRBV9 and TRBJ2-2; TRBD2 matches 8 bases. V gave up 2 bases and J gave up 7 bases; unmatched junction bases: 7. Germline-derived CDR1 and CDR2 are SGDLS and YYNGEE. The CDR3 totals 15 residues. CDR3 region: CASSVTGLVGGELFF. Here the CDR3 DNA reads TGTGCCAGCAGCGTGACGGGACTAGTTGGCGGGGAGCTGTTTTTT.

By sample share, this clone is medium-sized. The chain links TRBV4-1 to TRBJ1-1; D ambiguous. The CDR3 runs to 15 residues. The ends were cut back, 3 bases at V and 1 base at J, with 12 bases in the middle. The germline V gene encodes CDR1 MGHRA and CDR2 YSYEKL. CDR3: CASSHSGHTNTEAFF. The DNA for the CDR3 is TGCGCCAGCAGCCACAGTGGGCATACGAACACTGAAGCTTTCTTT.

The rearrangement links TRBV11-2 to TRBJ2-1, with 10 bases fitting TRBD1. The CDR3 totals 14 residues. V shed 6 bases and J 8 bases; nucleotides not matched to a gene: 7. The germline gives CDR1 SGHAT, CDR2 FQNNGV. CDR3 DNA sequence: TGTGCCAGCAGAGGCCCGACAGGGGGCCATGAGCAGTTCTTC. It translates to CASRGPTGGHEQFF.

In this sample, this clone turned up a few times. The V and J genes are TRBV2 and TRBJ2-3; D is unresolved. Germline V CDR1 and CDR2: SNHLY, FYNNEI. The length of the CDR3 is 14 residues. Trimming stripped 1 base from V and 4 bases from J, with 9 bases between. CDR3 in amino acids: CASSEGGGADTQYF. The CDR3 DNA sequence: TGTGCCAGCAGTGAAGGGGGTGGGGCAGATACGCAGTATTTT.

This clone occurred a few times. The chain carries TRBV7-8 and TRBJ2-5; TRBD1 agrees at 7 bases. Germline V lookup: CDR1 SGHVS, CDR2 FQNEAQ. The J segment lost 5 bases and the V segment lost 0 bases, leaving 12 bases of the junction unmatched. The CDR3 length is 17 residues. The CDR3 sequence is CASSLAAYRGSSETQYF. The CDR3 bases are TGTGCCAGCAGCTTAGCTGCGTACAGGGGAAGTTCGGAGACCCAGTACTTC.

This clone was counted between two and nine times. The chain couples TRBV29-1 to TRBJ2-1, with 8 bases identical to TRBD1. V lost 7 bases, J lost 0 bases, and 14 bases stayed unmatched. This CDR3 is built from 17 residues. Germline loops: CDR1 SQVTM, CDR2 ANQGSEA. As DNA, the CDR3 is TGCAGCGCCGCAGGGGGCGGTACGACTAACTCCTACAATGAGCAGTTCTTC. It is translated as CSAAGGGTTNSYNEQFF.

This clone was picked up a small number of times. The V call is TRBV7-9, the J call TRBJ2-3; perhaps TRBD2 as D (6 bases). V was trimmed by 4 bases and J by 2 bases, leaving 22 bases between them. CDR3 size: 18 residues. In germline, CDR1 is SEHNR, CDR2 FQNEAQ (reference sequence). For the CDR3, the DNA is TGTGCCAGCAGCTCCCCGCGCCTAGGAGGGTCTAACACAGATACGCAGTATTTT. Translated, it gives CASSSPRLGGSNTDTQYF.

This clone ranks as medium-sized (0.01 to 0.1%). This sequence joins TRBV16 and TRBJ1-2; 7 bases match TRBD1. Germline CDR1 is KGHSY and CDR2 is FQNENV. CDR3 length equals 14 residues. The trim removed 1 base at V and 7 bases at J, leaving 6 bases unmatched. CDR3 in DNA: TGTGCCAGCAGCCAATTCCCCCGGGACAGTGGCTACACCTTC. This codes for CASSQFPRDSGYTF.

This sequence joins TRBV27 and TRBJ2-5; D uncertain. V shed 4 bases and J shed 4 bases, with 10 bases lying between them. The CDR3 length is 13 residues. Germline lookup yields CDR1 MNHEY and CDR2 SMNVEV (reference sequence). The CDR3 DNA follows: TGTGCCAGCAGTTCGTGGCCAGGAGAGACCCAGTACTTC. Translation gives CASSSWPGETQYF.

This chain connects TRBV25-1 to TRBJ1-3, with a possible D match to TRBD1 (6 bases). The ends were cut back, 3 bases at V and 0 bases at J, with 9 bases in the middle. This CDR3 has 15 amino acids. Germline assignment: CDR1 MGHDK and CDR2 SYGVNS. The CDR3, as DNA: TGTGCCAGCAGTGACCCGGGGGCCTCTGGAAACACCATATATTTT. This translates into CASSDPGASGNTIYF.

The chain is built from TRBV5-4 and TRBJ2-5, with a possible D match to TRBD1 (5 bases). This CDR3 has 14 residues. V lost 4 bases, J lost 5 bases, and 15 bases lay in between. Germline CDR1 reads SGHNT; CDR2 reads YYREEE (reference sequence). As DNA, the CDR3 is TGTGCCAGCAGCGTTGACAGCGTGGGGGAGACCCAGTACTTC. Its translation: CASSVDSVGETQYF.

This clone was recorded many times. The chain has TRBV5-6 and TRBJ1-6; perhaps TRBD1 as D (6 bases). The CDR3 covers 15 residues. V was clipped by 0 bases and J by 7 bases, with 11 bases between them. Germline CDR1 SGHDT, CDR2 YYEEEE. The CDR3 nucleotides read TGTGCCAGCAGCTTGGGGACGGGGACAAATTCACCCCTCCACTTT. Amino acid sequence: CASSLGTGTNSPLHF.

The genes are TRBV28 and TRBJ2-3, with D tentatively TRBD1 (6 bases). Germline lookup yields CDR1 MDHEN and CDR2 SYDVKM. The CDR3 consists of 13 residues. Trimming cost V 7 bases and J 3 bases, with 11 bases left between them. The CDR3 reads CASTRTATDTQYF. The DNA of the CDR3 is TGTGCCAGCACCCGGACAGCTACAGATACGCAGTATTTT.

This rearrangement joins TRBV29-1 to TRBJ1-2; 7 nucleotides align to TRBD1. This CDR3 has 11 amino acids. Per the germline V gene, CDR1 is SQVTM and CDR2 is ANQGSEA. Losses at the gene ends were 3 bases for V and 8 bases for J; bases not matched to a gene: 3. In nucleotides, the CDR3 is TGCAGCGTTGAGGCAGGGGGAGGCTACACCTTC. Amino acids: CSVEAGGGYTF.

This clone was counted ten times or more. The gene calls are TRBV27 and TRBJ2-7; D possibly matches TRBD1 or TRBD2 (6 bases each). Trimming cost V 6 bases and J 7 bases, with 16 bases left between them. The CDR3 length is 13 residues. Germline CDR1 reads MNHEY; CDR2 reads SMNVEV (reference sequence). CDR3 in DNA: TGTGCCAGCAGGCCCGCGGGACAAGGGGAGCAGTACTTC. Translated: CASRPAGQGEQYF.

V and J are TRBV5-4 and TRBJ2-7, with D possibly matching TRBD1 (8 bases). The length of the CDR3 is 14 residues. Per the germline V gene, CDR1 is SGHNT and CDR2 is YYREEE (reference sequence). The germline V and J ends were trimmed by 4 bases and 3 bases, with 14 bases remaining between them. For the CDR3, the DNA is TGTGCCAGCAGCAGCGGGACAGGCCTCTACGAGCAGTACTTC. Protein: CASSSGTGLYEQYF.